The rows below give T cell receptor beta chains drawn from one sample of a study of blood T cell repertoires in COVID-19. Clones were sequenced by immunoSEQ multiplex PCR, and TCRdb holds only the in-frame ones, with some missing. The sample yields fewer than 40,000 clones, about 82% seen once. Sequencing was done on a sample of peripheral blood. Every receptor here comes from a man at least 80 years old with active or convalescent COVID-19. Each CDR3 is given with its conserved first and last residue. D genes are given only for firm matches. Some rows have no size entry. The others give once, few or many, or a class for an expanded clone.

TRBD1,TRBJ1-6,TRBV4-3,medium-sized,CASSQGGQGHSPLHF,TGCGCCAGCAGCCAAGGGGGACAGGGGCACTCACCCCTCCACTTT
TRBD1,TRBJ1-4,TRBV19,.,CASSRTGEVEKLFF,TGTGCCAGTAGCCGGACAGGGGAAGTCGAAAAACTGTTTTTT
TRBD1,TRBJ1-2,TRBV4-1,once,CASSPQGNYGYTF,TGCGCCAGCAGCCCACAGGGGAACTATGGCTACACCTTC
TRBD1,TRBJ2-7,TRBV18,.,CASSAGTVGTYEQYF,TGTGCCAGCTCGGCAGGGACAGTGGGAACCTACGAGCAGTACTTC
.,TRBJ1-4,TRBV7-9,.,CASSSSIQGSANEKLFF,TGTGCCAGCAGCAGCAGTATCCAGGGGTCTGCTAATGAAAAACTGTTTTTT
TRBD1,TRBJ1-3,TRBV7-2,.,CASSLVGTGKGTIYF,TGTGCCAGCAGCTTAGTGGGGACAGGGAAAGGGACCATATATTTT
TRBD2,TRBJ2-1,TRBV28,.,CASRDGGAGGNNEQFF,TGTGCCAGCAGAGATGGAGGGGCGGGAGGTAACAATGAGCAGTTCTTC
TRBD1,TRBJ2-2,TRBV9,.,CASSVGSGGSTGELFF,TGTGCCAGCAGCGTAGGGTCAGGGGGTTCCACCGGGGAGCTGTTTTTT
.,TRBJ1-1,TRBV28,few,CASSFTRQAGNTEAFF,TGTGCCAGCAGTTTTACCAGACAGGCTGGGAACACTGAAGCTTTCTTT
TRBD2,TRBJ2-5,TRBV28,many,CASSPGLVQETQYF,TGTGCCAGCAGTCCCGGACTAGTCCAAGAGACCCAGTACTTC
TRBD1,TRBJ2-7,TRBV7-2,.,CASSLGRDRGAEQYF,TGTGCCAGCAGCTTAGGCCGGGACAGGGGCGCCGAGCAGTACTTC
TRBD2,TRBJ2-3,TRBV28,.,CASSLRLAGVADTQYF,TGTGCCAGCAGTTTACGGCTAGCGGGAGTGGCAGATACGCAGTATTTT
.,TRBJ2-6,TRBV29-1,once,CSVVAGTGANVLTF,TGCAGCGTTGTTGCGGGAACTGGGGCCAACGTCCTGACTTTC
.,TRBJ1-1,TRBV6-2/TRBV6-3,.,CASSYSFRDINTEAFF,TGTGCCAGCAGTTACTCTTTTCGGGACATTAACACTGAAGCTTTCTTT
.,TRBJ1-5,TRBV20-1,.,CSASIFRDNQPQHF,TGCAGTGCTAGTATCTTTCGCGATAATCAGCCCCAGCATTTT
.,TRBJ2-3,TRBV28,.,CASSLAGGDTQYF,TGTGCCAGCAGTTTAGCGGGTGGGGATACGCAGTATTTT
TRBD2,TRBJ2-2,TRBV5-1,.,CASSLGGLAEGAGELFF,TGCGCCAGCAGCTTGGGCGGCCTAGCGGAGGGCGCCGGGGAGCTGTTTTTT
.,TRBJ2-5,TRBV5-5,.,CASSFQEQETQYF,TGTGCCAGCAGTTTCCAGGAACAAGAGACCCAGTACTTC
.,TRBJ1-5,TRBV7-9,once,CASTPGGGFEPQHF,TGTGCCAGCACTCCTGGGGGGGGTTTTGAGCCCCAGCATTTT
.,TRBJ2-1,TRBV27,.,CASTGSQAYNEQFF,TGTGCCAGCACCGGTTCGCAGGCTTACAATGAGCAGTTCTTC
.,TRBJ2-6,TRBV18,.,CASSLYTQGSGANVLTF,TGTGCCAGCTCACTCTACACCCAGGGCTCTGGGGCCAACGTCCTGACTTTC
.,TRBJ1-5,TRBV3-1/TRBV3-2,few,CASSQDPGGDQPQHF,TGTGCCAGCAGCCAAGATCCGGGGGGTGATCAGCCCCAGCATTTT
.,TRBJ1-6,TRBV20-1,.,CSASVGEGNSPLHF,TGCAGTGCTAGTGTGGGGGAGGGAAATTCACCCCTCCACTTT
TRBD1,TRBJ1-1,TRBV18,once,CASSPRTTGGGTEAFF,TGTGCCAGCTCACCAAGAACAACAGGGGGTGGTACTGAAGCTTTCTTT
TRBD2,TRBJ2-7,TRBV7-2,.,CASSLPAGGPEQYF,TGTGCCAGCAGCTTACCAGCGGGAGGACCCGAGCAGTACTTC
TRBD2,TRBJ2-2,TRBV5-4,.,CASRRGAGWGLAGVDGELFF,TGTGCCAGCAGACGAGGGGCAGGCTGGGGACTAGCGGGAGTGGACGGGGAGCTGTTTTTT
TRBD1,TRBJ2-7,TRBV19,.,CASSIDQGQGINEQYF,TGTGCTAGTAGTATAGATCAAGGACAGGGCATCAACGAGCAGTACTTC
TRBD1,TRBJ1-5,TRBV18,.,CASSPDRVGNQPQHF,TGTGCCAGCTCACCGGACAGGGTCGGCAATCAGCCCCAGCATTTT
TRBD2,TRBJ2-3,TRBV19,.,CASSSGGTKDTQYF,TGTGCCAGTAGTAGCGGGGGGACAAAAGATACGCAGTATTTT